The rows below give T cell receptor beta chains drawn from one sample of a study of T cell responses to AZD1222 COVID-19 vaccine. Generated by immunoSEQ multiplex PCR, the TCRdb table keeps only in-frame clones and is missing some. The table lists 99,000 or so clones, around nine tenths of them singletons. This specimen was peripheral blood, taken on day 0 of AZD1222 vaccination. The receptors come from an adult in good health. CDR3s include the opening cysteine and the closing phenylalanine or tryptophan. D genes are given only for firm matches. The size entry is marked missing in some rows and otherwise reads once, few, many or a size class.

d_call: NA
j_call: TRBJ1-6
clone_size: NA
v_call: TRBV5-5
cdr3_aa: CASSYIGGGSPLHF
cdr3_nt: TGTGCCAGCAGCTATATAGGGGGTGGTTCACCCCTCCACTTT

d_call: NA
j_call: TRBJ1-1
clone_size: NA
v_call: TRBV6-5
cdr3_aa: CASSPLGGQTEAFF
cdr3_nt: TGTGCCAGCAGCCCCCTGGGGGGGCAGACTGAAGCTTTCTTT

d_call: NA
j_call: TRBJ1-5
clone_size: once
v_call: TRBV6-5
cdr3_aa: CASSYRAGNQPQHF
cdr3_nt: TGTGCCAGCAGCTACAGGGCAGGCAATCAGCCCCAGCATTTT

d_call: NA
j_call: TRBJ2-1
clone_size: NA
v_call: TRBV24-1
cdr3_aa: CATSDLASFGNEQFF
cdr3_nt: TGTGCCACCAGTGATTTGGCTAGCTTCGGCAATGAGCAGTTCTTC

d_call: NA
j_call: TRBJ1-2
clone_size: NA
v_call: TRBV5-1
cdr3_aa: CASTPAGRPNYGYTF
cdr3_nt: TGCGCCAGCACCCCGGCAGGGCGTCCGAACTATGGCTACACCTTC

d_call: NA
j_call: TRBJ1-1
clone_size: NA
v_call: TRBV6-5
cdr3_aa: CASLHGTANTEAFF
cdr3_nt: TGTGCCAGCCTACATGGGACCGCTAACACTGAAGCTTTCTTT

d_call: TRBD1
j_call: TRBJ1-1
clone_size: NA
v_call: TRBV6-2/TRBV6-3
cdr3_aa: CASSYQQGLNTEAFF
cdr3_nt: TGTGCCAGCAGCTATCAACAGGGGTTGAACACTGAAGCTTTCTTT

d_call: NA
j_call: TRBJ2-1
clone_size: once
v_call: TRBV6-6
cdr3_aa: CASSYTGSSYNEQFF
cdr3_nt: TGTGCCAGCAGTTACACAGGGAGCTCCTACAATGAGCAGTTCTTC

d_call: NA
j_call: TRBJ1-2
clone_size: NA
v_call: TRBV28
cdr3_aa: CASSLLAGNNYGYTF
cdr3_nt: TGTGCCAGCAGTTTACTGGCGGGGAATAACTATGGCTACACCTTC

d_call: NA
j_call: TRBJ1-1
clone_size: NA
v_call: TRBV2
cdr3_aa: CASTLNTEAFF
cdr3_nt: TGTGCCAGCACTTTAAACACTGAAGCTTTCTTT

d_call: NA
j_call: TRBJ1-2
clone_size: NA
v_call: TRBV11-2
cdr3_aa: CASSLSGSTRGYGYTF
cdr3_nt: TGTGCCAGCAGCTTATCGGGATCCACTAGGGGCTATGGCTACACCTTC

d_call: NA
j_call: TRBJ1-5
clone_size: NA
v_call: TRBV3-1/TRBV3-2
cdr3_aa: CASRHPSLGGYSNQPQHF
cdr3_nt: TGTGCCAGCAGGCATCCAAGTCTAGGGGGATATAGCAATCAGCCCCAGCATTTT

d_call: TRBD1
j_call: TRBJ2-1
clone_size: NA
v_call: TRBV15
cdr3_aa: CATSMRTGDNEQFF
cdr3_nt: TGTGCCACCAGCATGAGGACAGGGGACAATGAGCAGTTCTTC

d_call: NA
j_call: TRBJ2-2
clone_size: NA
v_call: TRBV4-3
cdr3_aa: CASSQDHGGGTGELFF
cdr3_nt: TGCGCCAGCAGCCAAGATCACGGTGGGGGGACCGGGGAGCTGTTTTTT

d_call: NA
j_call: TRBJ2-1
clone_size: NA
v_call: TRBV28
cdr3_aa: CASSSTGPWPYNEQFF
cdr3_nt: TGTGCCAGCAGTTCCACCGGGCCCTGGCCCTACAATGAGCAGTTCTTC

d_call: NA
j_call: TRBJ1-4
clone_size: NA
v_call: TRBV9
cdr3_aa: CASSSQGIPNEKLFF
cdr3_nt: TGTGCCAGCAGCTCCCAGGGGATCCCTAATGAAAAACTGTTTTTT

d_call: NA
j_call: TRBJ1-1
clone_size: NA
v_call: TRBV7-3
cdr3_aa: CASSLQPQSPDRYTEAFF
cdr3_nt: TGTGCCAGCAGCTTACAACCCCAATCCCCCGACAGATACACTGAAGCTTTCTTT

d_call: NA
j_call: TRBJ2-5
clone_size: NA
v_call: TRBV18
cdr3_aa: CASSSPGGYQETQYF
cdr3_nt: TGTGCCAGCTCAAGCCCCGGGGGTTACCAAGAGACCCAGTACTTC

d_call: TRBD2
j_call: TRBJ2-3
clone_size: NA
v_call: TRBV11-3
cdr3_aa: CASSLAGGLTDTQYF
cdr3_nt: TGTGCCAGCAGCTTAGCGGGAGGGCTCACAGATACGCAGTATTTT

d_call: NA
j_call: TRBJ1-2
clone_size: NA
v_call: TRBV14
cdr3_aa: CASSQASRVGGYTF
cdr3_nt: TGTGCCAGCAGCCAAGCTAGCAGGGTCGGGGGCTACACCTTC

d_call: TRBD1
j_call: TRBJ1-2
clone_size: NA
v_call: TRBV19
cdr3_aa: CASSMGGQGGYTF
cdr3_nt: TGTGCCAGTAGTATGGGGGGACAGGGAGGCTACACCTTC

d_call: NA
j_call: TRBJ1-1
clone_size: once
v_call: TRBV10-3
cdr3_aa: CAISDPEDGAGVVNTEAFF
cdr3_nt: TGTGCCATCAGTGATCCGGAGGATGGAGCTGGGGTGGTGAACACTGAAGCTTTCTTT

d_call: NA
j_call: TRBJ2-1
clone_size: once
v_call: TRBV24-1
cdr3_aa: CATSVPGVYGEQFF
cdr3_nt: TGTGCCACCAGTGTGCCGGGAGTCTATGGTGAGCAGTTCTTC

d_call: NA
j_call: TRBJ1-1
clone_size: NA
v_call: TRBV7-2
cdr3_aa: CASSYGGSTEAFF
cdr3_nt: TGTGCCAGCAGCTACGGAGGAAGCACTGAAGCTTTCTTT

d_call: TRBD1
j_call: TRBJ2-1
clone_size: NA
v_call: TRBV2
cdr3_aa: CASSEVGQGARILEQFF
cdr3_nt: TGTGCCAGCAGTGAAGTCGGACAGGGGGCGCGTATCCTTGAGCAGTTCTTC

d_call: NA
j_call: TRBJ2-3
clone_size: NA
v_call: TRBV24-1
cdr3_aa: CATSHTTDTDTQYF
cdr3_nt: TGTGCCACCAGTCATACTACAGACACAGATACGCAGTATTTT

d_call: NA
j_call: TRBJ2-3
clone_size: few
v_call: TRBV13
cdr3_aa: CASSSSGLTRSSTDTQYF
cdr3_nt: TGTGCCAGCAGCTCCTCCGGCCTGACTCGATCTAGCACAGATACGCAGTATTTT

d_call: NA
j_call: TRBJ2-7
clone_size: NA
v_call: TRBV18
cdr3_aa: CASSPSVRELYEQYF
cdr3_nt: TGTGCCAGCTCACCTTCCGTGAGGGAGCTCTACGAGCAGTACTTC

d_call: TRBD1
j_call: TRBJ1-1
clone_size: NA
v_call: TRBV19
cdr3_aa: CASSIVQGGTEAFF
cdr3_nt: TGTGCCAGTAGTATAGTTCAGGGGGGCACTGAAGCTTTCTTT

d_call: NA
j_call: TRBJ2-7
clone_size: NA
v_call: TRBV16
cdr3_aa: CASNSGVDYEQYF
cdr3_nt: TGTGCCAGCAACTCCGGGGTAGACTACGAACAGTACTTC

d_call: NA
j_call: TRBJ2-3
clone_size: NA
v_call: TRBV7-9
cdr3_aa: CASSLDLDTQYF
cdr3_nt: TGTGCCAGCAGCTTAGATCTAGATACGCAGTATTTT

d_call: NA
j_call: TRBJ1-1
clone_size: NA
v_call: TRBV28
cdr3_aa: CASSLVGVQAFF
cdr3_nt: TGTGCCAGCAGTTTGGTCGGAGTGCAAGCTTTCTTT

d_call: NA
j_call: TRBJ1-1
clone_size: NA
v_call: TRBV5-1
cdr3_aa: CASSLVGGTNTEAFF
cdr3_nt: TGTGCCAGCAGCTTGGTCGGCGGAACCAACACTGAAGCTTTCTTT

d_call: TRBD2
j_call: TRBJ2-1
clone_size: NA
v_call: TRBV3-1/TRBV3-2
cdr3_aa: CASSQVSTSGGGYNEQFF
cdr3_nt: TGTGCCAGCAGCCAAGTCTCGACTAGCGGGGGGGGCTACAATGAGCAGTTCTTC

d_call: TRBD2
j_call: TRBJ2-1
clone_size: NA
v_call: TRBV4-3
cdr3_aa: CASSQESTRGSHNEQFF
cdr3_nt: TGCGCCAGCAGCCAAGAGAGTACCCGCGGGAGTCACAATGAGCAGTTCTTC

d_call: TRBD1
j_call: TRBJ1-1
clone_size: NA
v_call: TRBV6-2/TRBV6-3
cdr3_aa: CASSYYRGLMNTEAFF
cdr3_nt: TGTGCCAGCAGTTATTACAGGGGACTCATGAACACTGAAGCTTTCTTT

d_call: NA
j_call: TRBJ2-1
clone_size: NA
v_call: TRBV5-1
cdr3_aa: CASSLAGREYNEQFF
cdr3_nt: TGCGCCAGCAGCTTGGCAGGCAGGGAGTACAATGAGCAGTTCTTC

d_call: TRBD1
j_call: TRBJ1-1
clone_size: NA
v_call: TRBV10-3
cdr3_aa: CAISETGVRAFF
cdr3_nt: TGTGCCATCAGTGAGACAGGGGTTCGCGCTTTCTTT

d_call: NA
j_call: TRBJ1-1
clone_size: few
v_call: TRBV28
cdr3_aa: CATQLSTEAFF
cdr3_nt: TGTGCCACTCAACTGAGCACTGAAGCTTTCTTT

d_call: NA
j_call: TRBJ1-1
clone_size: NA
v_call: TRBV18
cdr3_aa: CASYSGIVNTEAFF
cdr3_nt: TGTGCCAGCTATTCAGGGATAGTAAACACTGAAGCTTTCTTT

d_call: TRBD1
j_call: TRBJ2-1
clone_size: once
v_call: TRBV7-9
cdr3_aa: CASSLGDRGYYNEQFF
cdr3_nt: TGTGCCAGCAGCTTAGGGGACAGGGGTTACTACAATGAGCAGTTCTTC

d_call: NA
j_call: TRBJ1-6
clone_size: once
v_call: TRBV6-5
cdr3_aa: CASRDPYNSPLHF
cdr3_nt: TGTGCCAGCAGAGACCCTTATAATTCACCCCTCCACTTT